Sequencing of this T cell receptor (beta chain) was carried out in a study of a mutant IDH1 vaccine in newly diagnosed glioma. At the level of the study: Following radiotherapy alone, or alongside temozolomide cycles, vaccination was started after an interval of 4-6 weeks.

To note about this clone: Antigen unknown.

Using immunoSEQ multiplex PCR, the repertoire was profiled, and TCRdb retains in-frame clones only, with some absent. Among some 120,000 clones listed, around three quarters were seen once. The sample's time point: week 11, during vaccination. Topical imiquimod was applied with each vaccine dose, which held 300 ug of mutant IDH1 20-mer peptide. Sequencing used PBMCs, obtained from a glioma patient whose treatment included an IDH1 peptide vaccine. This clonotype was obtained from a man aged 35 to 55 with glioma.

CDR3 bases: TGTGCCACTACCCAGGGGGACTTCTACAATGAGCAGTTCTTC. This encodes CATTQGDFYNEQFF. The chain recombines TRBV27 with TRBJ2-1; D is possibly TRBD1 (7 bases). CDR3 size: 14 residues. Germline V gives CDR1 MNHEY, CDR2 SMNVEV (reference sequence). The V end lost 10 bases, the J end lost 3 bases, and 16 bases lay between the germline ends.